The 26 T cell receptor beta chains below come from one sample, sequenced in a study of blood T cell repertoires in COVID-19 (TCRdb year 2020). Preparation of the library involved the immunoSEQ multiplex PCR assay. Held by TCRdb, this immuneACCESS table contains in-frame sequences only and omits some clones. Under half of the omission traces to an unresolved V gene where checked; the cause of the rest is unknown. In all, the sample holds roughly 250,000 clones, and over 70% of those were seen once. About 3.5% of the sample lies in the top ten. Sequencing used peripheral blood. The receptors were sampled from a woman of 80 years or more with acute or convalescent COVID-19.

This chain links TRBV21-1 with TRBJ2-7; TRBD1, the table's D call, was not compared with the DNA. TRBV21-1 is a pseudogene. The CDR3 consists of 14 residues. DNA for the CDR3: TGTGCCAGCAGCATCAGGGGTATTTCCTACGAGCAGTACTTC. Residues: CASSIRGISYEQYF.

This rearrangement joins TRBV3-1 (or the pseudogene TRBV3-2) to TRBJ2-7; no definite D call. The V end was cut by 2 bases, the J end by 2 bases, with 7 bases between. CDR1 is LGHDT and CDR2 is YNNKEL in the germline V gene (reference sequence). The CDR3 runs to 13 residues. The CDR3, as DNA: TGTGCCAGCAGCCAAAGTAGCCCCTACGAGCAGTACTTC. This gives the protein CASSQSSPYEQYF.

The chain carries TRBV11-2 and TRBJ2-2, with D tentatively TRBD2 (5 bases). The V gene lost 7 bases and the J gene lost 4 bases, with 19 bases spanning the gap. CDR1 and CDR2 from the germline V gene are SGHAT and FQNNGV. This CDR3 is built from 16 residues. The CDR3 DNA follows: TGTGCCAGCAAGAGCGGCCTAGCAGCCCTCACCGGGGAGCTGTTTTTT. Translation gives CASKSGLAALTGELFF.

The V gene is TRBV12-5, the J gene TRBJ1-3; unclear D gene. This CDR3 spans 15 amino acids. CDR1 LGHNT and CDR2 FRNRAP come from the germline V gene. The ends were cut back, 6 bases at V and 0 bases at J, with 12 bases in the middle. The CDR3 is CASGQRFSSGNTIYF. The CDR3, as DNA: TGTGCTAGTGGCCAACGTTTTAGCTCTGGAAACACCATATATTTT.

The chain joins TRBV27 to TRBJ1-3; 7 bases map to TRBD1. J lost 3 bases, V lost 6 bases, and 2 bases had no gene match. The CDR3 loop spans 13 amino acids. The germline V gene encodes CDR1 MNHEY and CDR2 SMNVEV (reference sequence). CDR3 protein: CASSRGYGNTIYF. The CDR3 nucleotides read TGTGCCAGCAGCAGGGGGTATGGAAACACCATATATTTT.

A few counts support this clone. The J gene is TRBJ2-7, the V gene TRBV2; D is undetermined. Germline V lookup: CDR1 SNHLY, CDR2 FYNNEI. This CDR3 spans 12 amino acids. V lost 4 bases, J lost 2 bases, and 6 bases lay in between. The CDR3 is CASSGAPYEQYF. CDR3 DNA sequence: TGTGCCAGCAGTGGGGCGCCCTACGAGCAGTACTTC.

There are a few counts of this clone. Here the CDR3 reads CASRKQGLGNSPLHF. The CDR3 DNA follows: TGTGCCAGTAGAAAACAGGGGTTAGGAAATTCACCCCTCCACTTT. The V call is TRBV19, the J call TRBJ1-6, with 7 bases lining up with TRBD1. V gave up 6 bases and J gave up 7 bases; unmatched junction bases: 9. Germline lookup yields CDR1 LNHDA and CDR2 SQIVND (reference sequence). This CDR3 is 15 amino acids long.

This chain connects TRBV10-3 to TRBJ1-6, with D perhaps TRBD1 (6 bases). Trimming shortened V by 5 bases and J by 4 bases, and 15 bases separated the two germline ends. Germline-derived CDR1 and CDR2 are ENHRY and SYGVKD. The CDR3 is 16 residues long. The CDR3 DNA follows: TGTGCCATCAGTCCTACAGGGCTGGCTTATAATTCACCCCTCCACTTT. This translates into CAISPTGLAYNSPLHF.

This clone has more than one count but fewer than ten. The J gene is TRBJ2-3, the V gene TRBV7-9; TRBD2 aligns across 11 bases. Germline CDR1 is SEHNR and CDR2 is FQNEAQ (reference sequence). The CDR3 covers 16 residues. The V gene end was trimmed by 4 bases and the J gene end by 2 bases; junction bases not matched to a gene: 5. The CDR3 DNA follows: TGTGCCAGCAGCTCGGGACTAGCGGAACCCACAGATACGCAGTATTTT. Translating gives CASSSGLAEPTDTQYF. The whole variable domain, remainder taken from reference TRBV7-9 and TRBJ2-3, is DTGVSQNPRHKITKRGQNVTFRCDPISEHNRLYWYRQTLGQGPEFLTYFQNEAQLEKSRLLSDRFSAERPKGSFSTLEIQRTEQGDSAMYLCASSSGLAEPTDTQYFGPGTRLTVL.

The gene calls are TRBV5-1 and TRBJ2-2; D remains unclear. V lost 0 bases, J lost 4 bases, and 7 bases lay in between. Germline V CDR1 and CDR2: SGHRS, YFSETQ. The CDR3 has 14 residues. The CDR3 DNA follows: TGCGCCAGCAGCTTGGGGCATACCACCGGGGAGCTGTTTTTT. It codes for CASSLGHTTGELFF.

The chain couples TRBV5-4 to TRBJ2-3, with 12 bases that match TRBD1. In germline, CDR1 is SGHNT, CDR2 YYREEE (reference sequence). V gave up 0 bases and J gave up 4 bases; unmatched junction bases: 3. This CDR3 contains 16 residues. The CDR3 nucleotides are TGTGCCAGCAGCTTGGGGGGACAGGGGGCAGCAGATACGCAGTATTTT. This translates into CASSLGGQGAADTQYF.

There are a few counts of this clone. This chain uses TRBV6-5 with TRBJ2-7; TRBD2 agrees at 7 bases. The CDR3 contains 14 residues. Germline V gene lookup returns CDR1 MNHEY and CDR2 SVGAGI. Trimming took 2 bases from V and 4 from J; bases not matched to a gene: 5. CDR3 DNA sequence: TGTGCCAGCAGTTACCGGCGGGGGTGGTACGAGCAGTACTTC. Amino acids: CASSYRRGWYEQYF.

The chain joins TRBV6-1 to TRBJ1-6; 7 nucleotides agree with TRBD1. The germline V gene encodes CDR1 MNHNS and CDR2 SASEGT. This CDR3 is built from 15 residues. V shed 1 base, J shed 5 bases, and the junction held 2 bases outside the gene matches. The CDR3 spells CASSEVGTDNSPLHF. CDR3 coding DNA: TGTGCCAGCAGTGAAGTAGGGACAGATAATTCACCCCTCCACTTT.

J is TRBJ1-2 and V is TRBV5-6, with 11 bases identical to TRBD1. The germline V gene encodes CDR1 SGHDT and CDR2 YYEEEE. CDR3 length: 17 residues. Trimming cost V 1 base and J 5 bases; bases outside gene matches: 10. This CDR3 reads CASSLRRTGGLVYGYTF. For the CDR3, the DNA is TGTGCCAGCAGCTTGAGGCGGACAGGGGGCTTGGTGTATGGCTACACCTTC.

CDR3 nucleotide sequence: TGTGCCAGCAGCGAAACTCAGGGGTCTGGAAACACCATATATTTT. As protein: CASSETQGSGNTIYF. The V gene is TRBV3-1 (or the pseudogene TRBV3-2), the J gene TRBJ1-3; tentative D call: TRBD1 (6 bases). The CDR3 has 15 amino acids. Germline CDR1 LGHDT, CDR2 YNNKEL (reference sequence). V shed 5 bases and J shed 1 base, with 12 bases lying between them.

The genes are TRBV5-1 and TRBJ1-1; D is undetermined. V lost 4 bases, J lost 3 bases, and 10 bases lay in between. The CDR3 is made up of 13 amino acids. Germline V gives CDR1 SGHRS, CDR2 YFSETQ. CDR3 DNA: TGCGCCAGCAGCGACGGGTTTTACACTGAAGCTTTCTTT. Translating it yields CASSDGFYTEAFF.

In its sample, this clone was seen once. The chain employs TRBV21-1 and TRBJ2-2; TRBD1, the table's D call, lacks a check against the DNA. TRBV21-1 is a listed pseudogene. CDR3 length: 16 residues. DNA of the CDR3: TGTGCCAGCAGCACAACGACAGGGACGAACACCGGGGAGCTGTTTTTT. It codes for CASSTTTGTNTGELFF.

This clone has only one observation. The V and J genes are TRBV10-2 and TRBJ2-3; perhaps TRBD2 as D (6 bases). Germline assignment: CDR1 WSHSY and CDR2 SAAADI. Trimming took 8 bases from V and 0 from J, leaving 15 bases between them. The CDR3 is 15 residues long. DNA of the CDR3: TGCGCCAGCGGAGGGTGGGGGGAGAGCACAGATACGCAGTATTTT. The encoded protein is CASGGWGESTDTQYF.

The CDR3 region has the DNA TGTGCCAGCAGTGTGCTGGGGACATCCTCATGGGGTAATTCACCCCTCCACTTT. Its translation: CASSVLGTSSWGNSPLHF. This chain uses TRBV2 with TRBJ1-6; perhaps TRBD1 as D (6 bases). V was cut by 4 bases and J by 6 bases, with 22 bases left in between. The CDR3 runs to 18 residues. Looked up from germline, CDR1 is SNHLY and CDR2 is FYNNEI.

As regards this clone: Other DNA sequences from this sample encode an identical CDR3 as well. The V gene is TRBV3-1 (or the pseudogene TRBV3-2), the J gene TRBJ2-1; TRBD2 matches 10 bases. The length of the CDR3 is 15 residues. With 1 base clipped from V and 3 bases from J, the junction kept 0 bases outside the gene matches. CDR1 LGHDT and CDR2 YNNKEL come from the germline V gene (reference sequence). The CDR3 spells CASSQVAGGYNEQFF. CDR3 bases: TGTGCCAGCAGCCAAGTAGCGGGAGGCTACAATGAGCAGTTCTTC.

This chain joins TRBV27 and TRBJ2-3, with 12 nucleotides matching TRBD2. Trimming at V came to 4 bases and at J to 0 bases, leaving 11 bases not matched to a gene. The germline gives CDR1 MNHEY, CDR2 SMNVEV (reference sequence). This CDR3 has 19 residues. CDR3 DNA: TGTGCCAGCAGTTACCCTAGCGGGAGGGATCCATGTAGCACAGATACGCAGTATTTT. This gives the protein CASSYPSGRDPCSTDTQYF.

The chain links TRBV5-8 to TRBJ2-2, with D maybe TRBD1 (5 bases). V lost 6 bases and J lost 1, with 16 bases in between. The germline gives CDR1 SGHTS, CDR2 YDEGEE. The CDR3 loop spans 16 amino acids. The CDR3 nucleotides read TGTGCCAGCATCTCCTACGACAGACAGAACACCGGGGAGCTGTTTTTT. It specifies CASISYDRQNTGELFF.

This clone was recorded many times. The chain's CDR3 is CASSPWGQGVGYGYTF. The CDR3 nucleotides read TGTGCCAGCAGCCCCTGGGGACAGGGGGTCGGCTATGGCTACACCTTC. This chain links TRBV3-1 (or the pseudogene TRBV3-2) with TRBJ1-2; TRBD1 matches at 11 bases. CDR3 length equals 16 residues. Trimming cost V 4 bases and J 4 bases; bases outside gene matches: 8. Per the germline V gene, CDR1 is LGHDT and CDR2 is YNNKEL (reference sequence).

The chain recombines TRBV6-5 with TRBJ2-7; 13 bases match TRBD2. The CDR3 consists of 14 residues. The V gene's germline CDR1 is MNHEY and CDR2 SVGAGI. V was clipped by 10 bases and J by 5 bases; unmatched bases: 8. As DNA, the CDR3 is TGTGCCATCGACCCGGGACTAGCGGGGCACGAGCAGTACTTC. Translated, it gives CAIDPGLAGHEQYF.

CDR3 amino acids: CASSESPRTGANEQYF. CDR3 nucleotides: TGCGCCAGCAGTGAGTCCCCTCGGACAGGGGCAAACGAGCAGTACTTC. V and J are TRBV10-1 and TRBJ2-7, with TRBD1 identical over 9 bases. V trimming: 0 bases; J trimming: 5 bases; junction bases outside the gene matches: 8. This CDR3 region has 16 residues. Germline loops: CDR1 WNHNN, CDR2 SYGVQD (reference sequence).

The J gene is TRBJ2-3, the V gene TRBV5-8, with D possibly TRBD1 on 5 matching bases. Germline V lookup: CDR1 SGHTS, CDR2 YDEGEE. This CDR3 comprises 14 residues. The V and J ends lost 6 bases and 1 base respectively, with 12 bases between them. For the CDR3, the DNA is TGTGCCAGCAATAGGGGAAAGGGCACAGATACGCAGTATTTT. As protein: CASNRGKGTDTQYF.